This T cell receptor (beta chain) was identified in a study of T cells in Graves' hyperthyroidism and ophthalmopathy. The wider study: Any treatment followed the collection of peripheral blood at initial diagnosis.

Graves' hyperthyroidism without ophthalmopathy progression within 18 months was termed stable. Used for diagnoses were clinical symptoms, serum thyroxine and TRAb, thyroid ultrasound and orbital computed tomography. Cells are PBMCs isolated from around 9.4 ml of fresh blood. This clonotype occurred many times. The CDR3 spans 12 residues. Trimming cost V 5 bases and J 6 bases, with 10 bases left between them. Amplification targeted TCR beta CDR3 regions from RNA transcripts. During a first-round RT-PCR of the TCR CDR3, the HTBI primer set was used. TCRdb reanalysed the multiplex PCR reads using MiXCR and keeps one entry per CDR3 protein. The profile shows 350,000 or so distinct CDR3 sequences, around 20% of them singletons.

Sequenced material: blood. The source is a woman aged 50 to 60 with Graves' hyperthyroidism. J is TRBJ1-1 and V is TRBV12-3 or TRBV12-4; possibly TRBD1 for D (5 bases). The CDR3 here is CASSPAGAEAFF. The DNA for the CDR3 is TGTGCCAGCAGTCCAGCGGGGGCTGAAGCTTTCTTT.